These 32 T cell receptor beta chains originate from one sample sequenced in a study of blood T cell repertoires in COVID-19. Profiling relied on immunoSEQ multiplex PCR, and the TCRdb table lists in-frame clones only, not all of them. The sample shows about 480,000 clones, nearly 90% of them seen only once. Sequences were obtained from PBMCs or T cells enriched from blood (not recorded which). These receptors came from a woman younger than 30 with acute COVID-19.

V usage is TRBV5-1 and J usage is TRBJ2-7; 8 bases align to TRBD1. This CDR3 comprises 15 residues. CDR1 SGHRS and CDR2 YFSETQ come from the germline V gene. V gave up 4 bases and J gave up 3 bases; unmatched junction bases: 9. The CDR3 here is CASSTDRVFHYEQYF. CDR3 nucleotides: TGCGCCAGCAGCACGGACAGGGTTTTTCACTACGAGCAGTACTTC. Supplemented by reference TRBV5-1 and TRBJ2-7, the full variable domain reads KAGVTQTPRYLIKTRGQQVTLSCSPISGHRSVSWYQQTPGQGLQFLFEYFSETQRNKGNFPGRFSGRQFSNSRSEMNVSTLELGDSALYLCASSTDRVFHYEQYFGPGTRLTVT.

This chain uses TRBV7-9 with TRBJ1-3; 9 nucleotides agree with TRBD1. The germline V gene has CDR1 SEHNR and CDR2 FQNEAQ (reference sequence). The length of the CDR3 is 14 residues. V dropped 5 bases and J dropped 7; count of bases not matched to a gene: 6. CDR3 bases: TGTGCCAGCAGCCTGGACAGGGGTGGGAACACCATATATTTT. This encodes CASSLDRGGNTIYF.

Here the CDR3 DNA reads TGTGCCAGCAGGACCAGGAAGACTAGCCCCACAATCTACGAGGAGCAGTACTTC. This gives the protein CASRTRKTSPTIYEEQYF. The rearrangement uses TRBV2 and TRBJ2-7; 7 bases agree with TRBD2. Trimming took 6 bases from V and 7 from J; bases not matched to a gene: 24. There are 18 residues in the CDR3. Per the germline V gene, CDR1 is SNHLY and CDR2 is FYNNEI.

This chain uses TRBV27 with TRBJ1-1; D gene unclear. V lost 1 base to trimming and J lost 3 bases, with 9 bases between them. CDR3 length: 14 residues. Germline V gene sequence: CDR1 MNHEY, CDR2 SMNVEV (reference sequence). The CDR3 nucleotides read TGTGCCAGCAGTTTATTTCTGGGCTACACTGAAGCTTTCTTT. Protein product: CASSLFLGYTEAFF.

This chain joins TRBV13 and TRBJ1-5; the D gene is possibly TRBD1 (5 bases). The CDR3 consists of 14 residues. Germline V CDR1 and CDR2: PRHDT, FYEKMQ (reference sequence). Trimming removed 3 bases at V and 5 bases at J, with 11 bases between. The CDR3 nucleotides read TGTGCCAGCAGCTTTAATCGGGGGGATCAGCCCCAGCATTTT. This sequence encodes CASSFNRGDQPQHF. The variable domain in full, with the rest retrieved from reference TRBV13 and TRBJ1-5, is AAGVIQSPRHLIKEKRETATLKCYPIPRHDTVYWYQQGPGQDPQFLISFYEKMQSDKGSIPDRFSAQQFSDYHSELNMSSLELGDSALYFCASSFNRGDQPQHFGDGTRLSIL.

The CDR3 here is CASSSPRTSSYNEQFF. The CDR3 DNA reads TGTGCCAGCAGCTCTCCTCGGACTAGCTCCTACAATGAGCAGTTCTTC. The chain recombines TRBV7-9 with TRBJ2-1; TRBD2 agrees at 7 bases. This CDR3 has 16 amino acids. In germline, CDR1 is SEHNR, CDR2 FQNEAQ (reference sequence). V was pared by 4 bases and J by 0 bases, with 6 bases of the junction left unmatched.

The chain employs TRBV4-1 and TRBJ2-3; 9 bases agree with TRBD1. Per the germline V gene, CDR1 is MGHRA and CDR2 is YSYEKL. With 4 bases clipped from V and 4 bases from J, the junction kept 6 bases outside the gene matches. The CDR3 is 15 amino acids. CDR3 DNA: TGCGCCAGCAGCCTTGGACAGGGGAGGCCAGATACGCAGTATTTT. Protein sequence: CASSLGQGRPDTQYF.

V is TRBV6-2 or TRBV6-3 and J is TRBJ2-7, with a tentative D call TRBD2 (5 bases). The CDR3 consists of 15 residues. Germline-derived CDR1 and CDR2 are MNHEY and SVGEGT. V lost 6 bases to trimming and J lost 4 bases, with 19 bases between them. The chain's CDR3 is CASSPPIRTGYEQYF. CDR3 DNA sequence: TGTGCCAGCAGCCCGCCCATTCGAACGGGGTACGAGCAGTACTTC.

This chain uses TRBV19 with TRBJ1-5, with D perhaps TRBD1 (6 bases). Germline values: CDR1 LNHDA, CDR2 SQIVND (reference sequence). Trimming removed 4 bases at V and 2 bases at J, with 15 bases between. CDR3 size: 16 residues. In DNA form, the CDR3 reads TGTGCCAGTAGTACCTCCCAGGGGATTGGCAATCAGCCCCAGCATTTT. Its translation: CASSTSQGIGNQPQHF.

This chain links TRBV5-4 with TRBJ2-2; 9 positions agree with TRBD2. With V trimmed by 4 bases and J by 7 bases, 11 bases remained unmatched. There are 16 residues in the CDR3. Per the germline V gene, CDR1 is SGHNT and CDR2 is YYREEE (reference sequence). CDR3 coding DNA: TGTGCCAGCAGCGCGCAAATAGCGGGAGTAATCGGGGAGCTGTTTTTT. Its protein is CASSAQIAGVIGELFF.

CDR3 nucleotide sequence: TGTGCCAGCAGTCCGGGGGGACGCACAGATACGCAGTATTTT. Amino acid sequence: CASSPGGRTDTQYF. The rearrangement uses TRBV27 and TRBJ2-3; 7 nucleotides match TRBD2. The CDR3 is 14 residues long. The V gene end was trimmed by 5 bases and the J gene end by 1 base; junction bases not matched to a gene: 3. Germline CDR1 is MNHEY and CDR2 is SMNVEV (reference sequence).

This clone was seen only a few times. V and J are TRBV4-1 and TRBJ1-2, with D perhaps matching TRBD1 (5 bases). Germline V lookup: CDR1 MGHRA, CDR2 YSYEKL. The V end was cut by 1 base, the J end by 6 bases, with 6 bases between. The CDR3 is made up of 12 amino acids. This CDR3 reads CASSQGGDGYTF. The CDR3 nucleotides read TGCGCCAGCAGCCAAGGGGGCGATGGCTACACCTTC.

V is TRBV27 and J is TRBJ2-7, with 11 nucleotides matching TRBD2. This CDR3 comprises 15 residues. V shed 5 bases, J shed 0 bases, and the junction held 3 bases outside the gene matches. Germline loops: CDR1 MNHEY, CDR2 SMNVEV (reference sequence). This chain's CDR3 is CASSPGLAASYEQYF. The CDR3 nucleotides read TGTGCCAGCAGTCCGGGACTAGCGGCCTCCTACGAGCAGTACTTC.

The chain employs TRBV27 and TRBJ1-5, with D hard to call. The CDR3 covers 13 residues. Trimming took off 5 bases at V and 7 bases at J, with 12 bases between the two ends. Germline loops: CDR1 MNHEY, CDR2 SMNVEV (reference sequence). This CDR3 is CASSLGMLQPQHF. The CDR3, as DNA: TGTGCCAGCAGTCTCGGGATGTTACAGCCCCAGCATTTT.

The V and J genes are TRBV3-1 (or the pseudogene TRBV3-2) and TRBJ1-4, with TRBD1 matching 9 bases. The germline gives CDR1 LGHDT, CDR2 YNNKEL (reference sequence). The CDR3 contains 16 residues. V lost 6 bases and J lost 8; bases outside the gene matches: 13. The CDR3 here is CASRGFADRGEEKLFF. Written as DNA, the CDR3 is TGTGCCAGCAGGGGTTTTGCGGACAGGGGAGAGGAAAAACTGTTTTTT.

The table lists this clone with a count of one. This rearrangement joins TRBV12-5 to TRBJ1-1; maybe TRBD1 (6 bases). CDR1 and CDR2 from the germline V gene are LGHNT and FRNRAP. CDR3 size: 13 residues. V was shortened by 1 base and J by 7 bases, with 10 bases between the two germline ends. For the CDR3, the DNA is TGTGCTAGTGGTTTGGGCTCAGGGGATGAAGCTTTCTTT. It encodes CASGLGSGDEAFF.

J is TRBJ2-7 and V is TRBV4-1; 7 bases fit TRBD1. Looked up from germline, CDR1 is MGHRA and CDR2 is YSYEKL. This CDR3 region has 16 residues. Germline trimming cut 1 base from V and 3 bases from J; bases unmatched to any gene: 9. For the CDR3, the DNA is TGCGCCAGCAGCCAAGGTCCCGGGACAGTTTTCTACGAGCAGTACTTC. Amino acid sequence: CASSQGPGTVFYEQYF.

This sequence joins TRBV24-1 and TRBJ2-1; possible D gene TRBD2, 5 bases. Trimming removed 4 bases from V and 5 bases from J, with 8 bases in between. CDR1 is KGHDR, CDR2 SFDVKD, per germline. There are 13 residues in the CDR3. CDR3 nucleotides: TGTGCCACCAGTGACCCGACTAACAATGAGCAGTTCTTC. Amino acid sequence: CATSDPTNNEQFF.

This chain connects TRBV3-1 (or the pseudogene TRBV3-2) to TRBJ2-7, with TRBD2 identical over 13 bases. Germline assignment: CDR1 LGHDT and CDR2 YNNKEL (reference sequence). J lost 6 bases, V lost 1 base, and 9 bases had no gene match. The CDR3 is 17 residues long. The CDR3 DNA follows: TGTGCCAGCAGCCAAGTCGGACTAGCGGGGGCCCCAGGCGAGCAGTACTTC. It specifies CASSQVGLAGAPGEQYF.

The V call is TRBV2, the J call TRBJ1-1; D gene ambiguous. The V end was cut by 7 bases, the J end by 3 bases, with 12 bases between. CDR3 length equals 13 residues. Germline CDR1 and CDR2: SNHLY and FYNNEI. In DNA, the CDR3 is TGTGCCAGCAAAGTACCCCCGGACACTGAAGCTTTCTTT. This codes for CASKVPPDTEAFF.

The rearrangement links TRBV4-3 to TRBJ1-5, with 9 bases matching TRBD1. This CDR3 spans 21 amino acids. CDR1 is LGHNA, CDR2 YSLEER, per germline. The ends lost 0 bases at V and 6 bases at J; junction bases unmatched: 21. CDR3 amino acids: CASSQDFFGTGPDSFPQPQHF. CDR3 sequence (DNA): TGCGCCAGCAGCCAAGATTTTTTTGGGACAGGGCCCGATTCCTTTCCTCAGCCCCAGCATTTT.

The gene calls are TRBV11-2 and TRBJ2-7; TRBD2 might be the D (6 bases). Germline CDR1 reads SGHAT; CDR2 reads FQNNGV. There are 12 residues in the CDR3. V lost 2 bases and J 9 bases, leaving 11 bases between the germline ends. Here the CDR3 reads CASSLYGGGQYF. CDR3 nucleotide sequence: TGTGCCAGCAGCTTATACGGGGGAGGGCAGTACTTC.

The rearrangement joins TRBV6-2 or TRBV6-3 to TRBJ1-2; unclear D gene. The CDR3 covers 12 residues. The V end was cut by 6 bases, the J end by 3 bases, with 8 bases between. The germline V gene encodes CDR1 MNHEY and CDR2 SVGEGT. In DNA form, the CDR3 reads TGTGCCAGCAGCCCCGGTGACTATGGCTACACCTTC. Amino acid sequence: CASSPGDYGYTF.

DNA for the CDR3: TGTGCCAAAAACAGGGCCTATGGCTACACCTTC. It yields the protein CAKNRAYGYTF. This chain links TRBV21-1 with TRBJ1-2; the DNA was not compared with TRBD1, the D call given in the table. TRBV21-1 is flagged as a pseudogene. There are 11 residues in the CDR3.

The V gene is TRBV4-1, the J gene TRBJ2-3; 8 bases line up with TRBD2. Germline trimming cut 0 bases from V and 2 bases from J; bases unmatched to any gene: 4. This CDR3 region has 16 residues. Germline assignment: CDR1 MGHRA and CDR2 YSYEKL. The CDR3 loop reads CASSQETLADTDTQYF. The DNA of the CDR3 is TGCGCCAGCAGCCAAGAGACACTAGCGGACACAGATACGCAGTATTTT.

V is TRBV10-3 and J is TRBJ2-7; 12 bases match TRBD2. Losses at the gene ends were 6 bases for V and 7 bases for J; bases not matched to a gene: 7. The germline gives CDR1 ENHRY, CDR2 SYGVKD. CDR3 length: 14 residues. The CDR3 region has the DNA TGTGCCATCAGAGGGACTAGCGGGTCTCCGGAGCAGTACTTC. Its protein product is CAIRGTSGSPEQYF.

The chain carries TRBV28 and TRBJ1-1, with D possibly TRBD1 on 6 matching bases. The germline gives CDR1 MDHEN, CDR2 SYDVKM. V lost 8 bases and J 0 bases, leaving 13 bases between the germline ends. The CDR3 has 14 residues. The CDR3 DNA sequence: TGTGCCAGCGCCCTCGGACAGATGAACACTGAAGCTTTCTTT. Translation: CASALGQMNTEAFF.

The rearrangement joins TRBV5-1 to TRBJ2-2; 9 bases match TRBD2. Germline CDR1 and CDR2: SGHRS and YFSETQ. CDR3 size: 17 residues. Germline trimming cut 2 bases from V and 4 bases from J; bases unmatched to any gene: 9. The CDR3 coding sequence is TGCGCCAGCAGCTTTAATTTGGGACTAGCATTCACCGGGGAGCTGTTTTTT. This gives the protein CASSFNLGLAFTGELFF.

The sample holds one count of this clone. The rearrangement links TRBV14 to TRBJ2-7, with D tentatively TRBD1 (6 bases). This CDR3 has 15 amino acids. CDR1 SGHDN and CDR2 FVKESK come from the germline V gene. The germline V and J ends were trimmed by 0 bases and 5 bases, with 14 bases remaining between them. The CDR3 sequence is CASSQESGARNEQYF. The CDR3 coding sequence is TGTGCCAGCAGCCAAGAATCAGGGGCGCGAAACGAGCAGTACTTC.

This chain connects TRBV3-1 (or the pseudogene TRBV3-2) to TRBJ2-1, with a weak D call TRBD2 (6 bases). The germline gives CDR1 LGHDT, CDR2 YNNKEL (reference sequence). This CDR3 is 14 amino acids long. V was pared by 5 bases and J by 2 bases, with 10 bases between. The chain's CDR3 is CASSLPSAYNEQFF. CDR3 nucleotide sequence: TGTGCCAGCAGCTTACCTAGCGCCTACAATGAGCAGTTCTTC.

The rearrangement joins TRBV7-9 to TRBJ2-7, with 7 bases that match TRBD1. Germline CDR1 and CDR2: SEHNR and FQNEAQ (reference sequence). Trimming at V came to 5 bases and at J to 2 bases, leaving 15 bases not matched to a gene. The CDR3 length is 17 residues. The CDR3 nucleotides read TGTGCCAGCAGCCCCTTTCCGGTGACAGGGAAGCCCTACGAGCAGTACTTC. It yields the protein CASSPFPVTGKPYEQYF.

The chain is built from TRBV7-2 and TRBJ2-7, with 8 bases aligning to TRBD1. The CDR3 spans 14 residues. From germline, CDR1 is SGHTA and CDR2 FQGNSA. J lost 6 bases, V lost 0 bases, and 4 bases had no gene match. The CDR3 reads CASSLAGQVGEQYF. CDR3 coding DNA: TGTGCCAGCAGCTTAGCGGGACAGGTGGGCGAGCAGTACTTC.